This TCR beta chain was obtained from a study of T cells in Graves' hyperthyroidism and ophthalmopathy. Per the germline V gene, CDR1 is SGHVS and CDR2 is FQNEAQ. V lost 4 bases and J lost 7; bases outside the gene matches: 10. The CDR3 length is 16 residues. This clonotype was seen more than once but under ten times. There were TCR beta CDR3 regions amplified from RNA transcripts. A first-round RT-PCR of the TCR CDR3 used the HTBI primer set. TCRdb recomputed calls from the multiplex PCR reads with MiXCR, one row per CDR3 protein. The table records hundreds of thousands of distinct CDR3 sequences, roughly 20% of them present only once. Clinicians diagnosed patients from clinical symptoms, serum thyroxine and TRAb, thyroid ultrasound and orbital computed tomography.

The TCR originated in a man aged 25-45 years with Graves' ophthalmopathy. Material for sequencing was blood. V usage is TRBV7-8 and J usage is TRBJ2-7, with 13 bases matching TRBD2. The CDR3 nucleotides are TGTGCCAGCAGCTCCCTCGGGACTAGCGGGATAGGGGAGCAGTACTTC. Its translation is CASSSLGTSGIGEQYF. The entire variable domain, with the rest obtained from reference TRBV7-8 and TRBJ2-7, is as follows: GAGVSQSPRYKVAKRGQDVALRCDPISGHVSLFWYQQALGQGPEFLTYFQNEAQLDKSGLPSDRFFAERPEGSVSTLKIQRTQQEDSAVYLCASSSLGTSGIGEQYFGPGTRLTVT.